Below, 23 T cell receptor beta chains from the same sample are listed, as sequenced in a study of T-cell memory formation after mild COVID-19 (dated by TCRdb to about 2021). The receptor library was made with 5' RACE. Instrument used: Illumina NovaSeq 6000. The public reads were quality trimmed at Q25 with fastp and then assembled into clones with MiXCR by TCRdb, keeping productive beta chains. Rows with one shared CDR3 protein collapse into an entry with the most common genes and DNA. The sample contains about 430,000 distinct CDR3 sequences, roughly 18% of them found a single time. The ten biggest clones cover about a fifth of the sample. Sequencing was carried out using PBMCs or a T cell subset sorted from them (not recorded which). The receptors originated from a man between 18 and 29 years old who had mild COVID-19 (a few samples of this study predate the infection). The sample titles of this study are shuffled in the database, so cell type and time point are left out; the donor was told from shared clones.

This clonotype was detected only a few times. This CDR3 reads CASSLTLGTSYEQYV. CDR3 DNA: TGTGCCAGCAGTTTAACGCTCGGGACTTCGTACGAGCAGTACGTC. The chain links TRBV27 to TRBJ2-7, with D maybe TRBD2 (6 bases). Germline V gene sequence: CDR1 MNHEY, CDR2 SMNVEV (reference sequence). V lost 2 bases and J 4 bases, leaving 15 bases between the germline ends. This CDR3 spans 15 amino acids.

This chain joins TRBV11-3 and TRBJ1-2; D is ambiguous. The CDR3 consists of 12 residues. The V and J ends lost 5 bases and 11 bases respectively, with 15 bases between them. Germline V gene data show CDR1 as SGHNT and CDR2 as YENEEA. The CDR3 is CASSHYDWAYTF. In nucleotides, the CDR3 is TGTGCCAGCAGCCACTACGACTGGGCTTACACCTTC.

The chain is built from TRBV4-2 and TRBJ2-4, with 8 bases matching TRBD1. The CDR3 sequence is 13 residues long. Germline assignment: CDR1 LGHNA and CDR2 YNFKEQ. V was clipped by 1 base and J by 8 bases; unmatched bases: 1. As DNA, the CDR3 is TGTGCCAGCAGCCAAGCACAGGGGGACATTCAGTACTTC. Translation: CASSQAQGDIQYF.

This clonotype was found many times. This rearrangement joins TRBV7-8 to TRBJ2-5, with D perhaps matching TRBD1 (6 bases). CDR1 is SGHVS and CDR2 is FQNEAQ in the germline V gene. V dropped 7 bases and J dropped 5 bases, with 14 bases sitting between them. The CDR3 consists of 13 residues. CDR3 in amino acids: CASTPRRGETQYF. The CDR3 nucleotides are TGTGCCAGCACCCCTCGAAGGGGGGAGACCCAGTACTTC. Full variable domain (rest looked up from reference TRBV7-8 and TRBJ2-5): GAGVSQSPRYKVAKRGQDVALRCDPISGHVSLFWYQQALGQGPEFLTYFQNEAQLDKSGLPSDRFFAERPEGSVSTLKIQRTQQEDSAVYLCASTPRRGETQYFGPGTRLLVL.

The chain has TRBV21-1 and TRBJ2-4; the tabulated D call, TRBD2, remains unverified against the DNA. TRBV21-1 is assigned pseudogene status. The CDR3 contains 16 residues. CDR3 bases: TGTGCCAGCAGCGGGAGCGGGGGGGCCGCCAAAAACATTCAGTACTTC. Translation: CASSGSGGAAKNIQYF.

This clonotype has a count of ten or more. This chain joins TRBV5-1 and TRBJ2-3, with D perhaps being TRBD1 or TRBD2 (5 bases each). Trimming took 4 bases from V and 5 from J, leaving 20 bases between them. The CDR3 totals 16 residues. Germline V gives CDR1 SGHRS, CDR2 YFSETQ. The CDR3 sequence is CASSIRDPSGGDTQYF. The DNA for the CDR3 is TGCGCCAGCAGCATCCGGGACCCCTCGGGCGGAGATACGCAGTATTTT. The whole variable domain, remainder taken from reference TRBV5-1 and TRBJ2-3, is KAGVTQTPRYLIKTRGQQVTLSCSPISGHRSVSWYQQTPGQGLQFLFEYFSETQRNKGNFPGRFSGRQFSNSRSEMNVSTLELGDSALYLCASSIRDPSGGDTQYFGPGTRLTVL.

This clonotype was observed a few times. The chain employs TRBV13 and TRBJ2-7, with D tentatively TRBD1 (5 bases). Germline CDR1 reads PRHDT; CDR2 reads FYEKMQ (reference sequence). V lost 3 bases and J 2 bases, leaving 14 bases between the germline ends. This CDR3 region has 15 residues. DNA of the CDR3: TGTGCCAGCAGCTTTGGGGCTCTAAGCCCCTACGAGCAGTACGTC. Translated: CASSFGALSPYEQYV.

This chain joins TRBV28 and TRBJ2-2, with a possible D match to TRBD2 (5 bases). The CDR3 sequence is 14 residues long. Looked up from germline, CDR1 is MDHEN and CDR2 is SYDVKM. V was shortened by 5 bases and J by 7 bases, with 14 bases between the two germline ends. CDR3 amino acids: CASSEAGSVGELFF. Here the CDR3 DNA reads TGTGCCAGCAGTGAGGCGGGTTCTGTCGGGGAGCTGTTTTTT. Using reference TRBV28 and TRBJ2-2 for the parts outside the CDR3, the full variable domain is DVKVTQSSRYLVKRTGEKVFLECVQDMDHENMFWYRQDPGLGLRLIYFSYDVKMKEKGDIPEGYSVSREKKERFSLILESASTNQTSMYLCASSEAGSVGELFFGEGSRLTVL.

The chain uses TRBV6-5 and TRBJ2-7, with D uncertain. V lost 1 base to trimming and J lost 5 bases, with 9 bases between them. This CDR3 has 13 residues. Per germline, CDR1 MNHEY and CDR2 SVGAGI. The CDR3 nucleotides read TGTGCCAGCAGTTACTTCGGCGGTAACGAGCAGTACTTC. Translating gives CASSYFGGNEQYF.

The rearrangement links TRBV12-5 to TRBJ1-6; D perhaps matches TRBD1 (5 bases). V shed 8 bases and J shed 10 bases, with 21 bases lying between them. The V gene's germline CDR1 is LGHNT and CDR2 FRNRAP. This CDR3 contains 15 residues. CDR3: CASQTTLGVASPLHF. The CDR3 bases are TGTGCTAGTCAGACGACGTTGGGGGTAGCCTCACCCCTCCACTTT.

V gene TRBV6-2 or TRBV6-3 combines with J gene TRBJ2-7; D gene uncertain. The CDR3 has 13 amino acids. The germline V gene has CDR1 MNHEY and CDR2 SVGEGT. The ends were cut back, 2 bases at V and 7 bases at J, with 12 bases in the middle. For the CDR3, the DNA is TGTGCCAGCAGTTACGGGGTGATACGAGAGCAGTACGTC. Protein product: CASSYGVIREQYV.

The chain couples TRBV10-3 to TRBJ2-5; D gene uncertain. Germline lookup yields CDR1 ENHRY and CDR2 SYGVKD. Trimming left V 0 bases short and J 5 bases short, with 13 bases between. There are 15 residues in the CDR3. CDR3 DNA: TGTGCCATCAGTGAGTCGATGGGTGGTGTGGAGACCCAGTACTTC. This gives the protein CAISESMGGVETQYF.

This clonotype was seen a few times. This sequence joins TRBV5-1 and TRBJ2-6, with D possibly matching TRBD1 (6 bases). Germline CDR1 and CDR2: SGHRS and YFSETQ. CDR3 size: 15 residues. With 4 bases removed from V and 1 base from J, the gap between germline ends came to 9 bases. CDR3 residues: CASSQGTSGANVLTF. CDR3 bases: TGCGCCAGCAGCCAGGGGACATCTGGGGCCAACGTCCTGACTTTC.

Ten or more counts support this clonotype. The rearrangement joins TRBV7-9 to TRBJ2-1, with TRBD2 matching 8 bases. V lost 4 bases and J lost 9; bases outside the gene matches: 11. CDR1 and CDR2 (germline): SEHNR, FQNEAQ (reference sequence). This CDR3 is built from 15 residues. CDR3 DNA sequence: TGTGCCAGCAGCTCCCCTCTGGGCGGGGGGACTGAGCAGTTCTTC. This translates into CASSSPLGGGTEQFF.

This clonotype was found many times. The V call is TRBV7-2, the J call TRBJ2-3, with TRBD2 as a possible D gene (6 bases). This CDR3 spans 14 amino acids. The V gene lost 5 bases and the J gene lost 0 bases, with 9 bases spanning the gap. Per germline, CDR1 SGHTA and CDR2 FQGNSA. CDR3 coding DNA: TGTGCCAGCAGCCCGGGACTCAGCACAGATACGCAGTATTTT. Amino acids: CASSPGLSTDTQYF. The variable domain in full, completed from reference TRBV7-2 and TRBJ2-3, reads GAGVSQSPSNKVTEKGKDVELRCDPISGHTALYWYRQSLGQGLEFLIYFQGNSAPDKSGLPSDRFSAERTGGSVSTLTIQRTQQEDSAVYLCASSPGLSTDTQYFGPGTRLTVL.

This rearrangement joins TRBV7-3 to TRBJ2-1; TRBD1 agrees at 7 bases. The CDR3 contains 13 residues. V lost 6 bases to trimming and J lost 5 bases; unmatched junction nucleotides: 4. Germline loops: CDR1 SGHTA, CDR2 FQGTGA. This CDR3 reads CASSLGGHNEQFF. In nucleotides, the CDR3 is TGTGCCAGCAGTTTAGGGGGCCACAATGAGCAGTTCTTC.

In this sample, this clonotype turned up a few times. The genes are TRBV4-3 and TRBJ2-3; D perhaps matches TRBD1 (5 bases). Germline loops: CDR1 LGHNA, CDR2 YSLEER. V was clipped by 1 base and J by 4 bases, with 12 bases between them. This CDR3 is 15 amino acids long. CDR3 region: CASSQGGQRPDTQYF. In nucleotides, the CDR3 is TGCGCCAGCAGCCAAGGGGGCCAGCGACCAGATACGCAGTATTTT.

Concerning this clonotype: The junction departs from the called germline gene at one end, perhaps through a read error. The J gene is TRBJ2-3, the V gene TRBV12-3 or TRBV12-4, with D perhaps TRBD2 (5 bases). This CDR3 has 13 residues. The CDR3 DNA is TGTGCCAGAAGTTTACGGGATCTCGGAACGCAGTATTTT. Its protein product is CARSLRDLGTQYF.

The sample holds a few counts of this clonotype. The chain joins TRBV12-3 or TRBV12-4 to TRBJ1-2, with D possibly matching TRBD1 (5 bases). The CDR3 extends over 11 amino acids. Trimming took 6 bases from V and 5 from J, leaving 7 bases between them. DNA of the CDR3: TGTGCCAGCAGCCGACAGTATGGCTACACCTTC. This sequence encodes CASSRQYGYTF.

This clonotype was detected only a few times. This rearrangement joins TRBV7-9 to TRBJ1-5, with D possibly matching TRBD1 (5 bases). The length of the CDR3 is 12 residues. The V end lost 5 bases, the J end lost 6 bases, and 8 bases lay between the germline ends. Germline CDR1 and CDR2: SEHNR and FQNEAQ (reference sequence). The CDR3 DNA reads TGTGCCAGCAGCGTAGACAGTCAGCCCCAGCATTTT. Encoded protein: CASSVDSQPQHF.

This clonotype was counted between two and nine times. J is TRBJ2-7 and V is TRBV7-2, with D tentatively TRBD1 (5 bases). The germline V gene has CDR1 SGHTA and CDR2 FQGNSA. The CDR3 length is 14 residues. V lost 5 bases to trimming and J lost 3 bases, with 14 bases between them. CDR3 DNA sequence: TGTGCCAGCAGCAGGACAAGACCGGGCTACGAGCAGTACTTC. This gives the protein CASSRTRPGYEQYF. Drawing the rest from reference TRBV7-2 and TRBJ2-7, the complete variable domain is GAGVSQSPSNKVTEKGKDVELRCDPISGHTALYWYRQSLGQGLEFLIYFQGNSAPDKSGLPSDRFSAERTGGSVSTLTIQRTQQEDSAVYLCASSRTRPGYEQYFGPGTRLTVT.

This clonotype was picked up many times. The V and J genes are TRBV4-3 and TRBJ2-7; no clear D gene. The CDR3 is made up of 13 amino acids. V lost 0 bases to trimming and J lost 6 bases, with 9 bases between them. Germline V lookup: CDR1 LGHNA, CDR2 YSLEER. This CDR3 is CASSQDRGLEQYV. CDR3 nucleotides: TGCGCCAGCAGCCAAGATCGCGGTCTCGAGCAGTACGTC.

This clonotype occurred a few times. The chain couples TRBV7-9 to TRBJ2-1, with 9 positions matching TRBD1. Germline CDR1 SEHNR, CDR2 FQNEAQ (reference sequence). The ends lost 5 bases at V and 5 bases at J; junction bases unmatched: 7. The CDR3 has 15 residues. The CDR3 loop is CASSHDRGTHNEQFF. Written as DNA, the CDR3 is TGTGCCAGCAGCCACGACAGGGGGACCCACAATGAGCAGTTCTTC.